A single sample gave rise to the 10 T cell receptor beta chains below, sequenced in a study of a mutant IDH1 vaccine in newly diagnosed glioma. Time point denoted: week 5, during vaccination. Vaccine doses each comprised 300 ug of mutant IDH1 20-mer peptide, with topical imiquimod. No antigen has been identified for these receptors. Assay: immunoSEQ multiplex PCR; the TCRdb copy retains only in-frame clones and omits some. The table includes about 38,000 clones, approximately 80% detected once. Here the sequenced sample was PBMCs, taken from a glioma patient whose treatment included an IDH1 peptide vaccine. The source of these receptors is a man aged 35-49 years with glioma.

The chain combines TRBV30 with TRBJ2-2, with D perhaps TRBD1 or TRBD2 (5 bases each). CDR3 length: 15 residues. The V gene's germline CDR1 is GTSNPN and CDR2 SVGIG (reference sequence). The V gene lost 2 bases and the J gene lost 0 bases, with 10 bases spanning the gap. The DNA of the CDR3 is TGTGCCTGGAGTAAGCTGGGGGCGAACACCGGGGAGCTGTTTTTT. This encodes CAWSKLGANTGELFF.

The V call is TRBV7-8, the J call TRBJ2-7; D ambiguous. Germline CDR1 reads SGHVS; CDR2 reads FQNEAQ. Deletions cut 1 base from V and 1 base from J, with 8 bases between. This CDR3 contains 14 residues. The CDR3 bases are TGTGCCAGCAGCTTAGAACAGACGTCCTACGAGCAGTACTTC. It is translated as CASSLEQTSYEQYF.

The chain carries TRBV5-6 and TRBJ1-1; the D gene is possibly TRBD1 (5 bases). Germline assignment: CDR1 SGHDT and CDR2 YYEEEE. The V and J ends lost 1 base and 5 bases respectively, with 12 bases between them. The CDR3 contains 14 residues. CDR3 residues: CASSLSGIGTEAFF. The DNA for the CDR3 is TGTGCCAGCAGCTTGTCAGGGATTGGGACTGAAGCTTTCTTT.

In its sample, this clone is large. The chain carries TRBV15 and TRBJ2-5, with 7 bases fitting TRBD2. The trim removed 4 bases at V and 4 bases at J, leaving 3 bases unmatched. The CDR3 totals 13 residues. CDR1 and CDR2 from the germline V gene are LNHNV and YYDKDF (reference sequence). CDR3 sequence reads: CATSMIAGETQYF. CDR3 bases: TGTGCCACCAGCATGATAGCGGGAGAGACCCAGTACTTC.

This clone was counted only a few times. This chain joins TRBV30 and TRBJ1-1, with D unresolved. V was clipped by 3 bases and J by 1 base, with 12 bases between them. Looked up from germline, CDR1 is GTSNPN and CDR2 is SVGIG (reference sequence). This CDR3 spans 14 amino acids. CDR3 bases: TGTGCCTGGAGGGGTCGGCAGACGAACACTGAAGCTTTCTTT. Its protein product is CAWRGRQTNTEAFF.

This chain connects TRBV30 to TRBJ2-1; no clear D. V was cut by 3 bases and J by 4 bases, with 4 bases left in between. This CDR3 region has 11 residues. CDR1 and CDR2 from the germline V gene are GTSNPN and SVGIG (reference sequence). The CDR3 here is CAWSDYNEQFF. In DNA, the CDR3 is TGTGCCTGGAGCGATTACAATGAGCAGTTCTTC.

The chain employs TRBV7-8 and TRBJ2-7, with 9 bases aligning to TRBD1. J lost 7 bases, V lost 1 base, and 8 bases had no gene match. Germline CDR1 is SGHVS and CDR2 is FQNEAQ. This CDR3 comprises 15 residues. CDR3 region: CASSLDRGLLREQYF. For the CDR3, the DNA is TGTGCCAGCAGCTTAGACAGGGGGCTTCTACGTGAGCAGTACTTC.

This clone appeared once. This chain joins TRBV7-9 and TRBJ1-1, with 10 bases fitting TRBD1. From germline, CDR1 is SEHNR and CDR2 FQNEAQ (reference sequence). Germline trimming cut 5 bases from V and 6 bases from J; bases unmatched to any gene: 12. This CDR3 has 16 amino acids. The chain's CDR3 is CASSPLTGGGLSEAFF. As DNA, the CDR3 is TGTGCCAGCAGCCCGTTGACAGGGGGCGGCCTTTCTGAAGCTTTCTTT.

The V gene is TRBV25-1, the J gene TRBJ1-5; TRBD1 agrees at 10 bases. The CDR3 totals 15 residues. Germline-derived CDR1 and CDR2 are MGHDK and SYGVNS. V was pared by 3 bases and J by 5 bases, with 4 bases of the junction left unmatched. CDR3 sequence reads: CASSEEGTGDQPQHF. CDR3 nucleotides: TGTGCCAGCAGTGAGGAGGGGACAGGGGATCAGCCCCAGCATTTT.

The chain carries TRBV5-1 and TRBJ2-2; D possibly uses TRBD1 or TRBD2 (5 bases each). CDR3 length equals 15 residues. In germline, CDR1 is SGHRS, CDR2 YFSETQ. The germline V and J ends were trimmed by 2 bases and 5 bases, with 13 bases remaining between them. The CDR3 reads CASSLSPWGTGELFF. CDR3 nucleotide sequence: TGCGCCAGCAGCTTATCCCCCTGGGGGACCGGGGAGCTGTTTTTT.